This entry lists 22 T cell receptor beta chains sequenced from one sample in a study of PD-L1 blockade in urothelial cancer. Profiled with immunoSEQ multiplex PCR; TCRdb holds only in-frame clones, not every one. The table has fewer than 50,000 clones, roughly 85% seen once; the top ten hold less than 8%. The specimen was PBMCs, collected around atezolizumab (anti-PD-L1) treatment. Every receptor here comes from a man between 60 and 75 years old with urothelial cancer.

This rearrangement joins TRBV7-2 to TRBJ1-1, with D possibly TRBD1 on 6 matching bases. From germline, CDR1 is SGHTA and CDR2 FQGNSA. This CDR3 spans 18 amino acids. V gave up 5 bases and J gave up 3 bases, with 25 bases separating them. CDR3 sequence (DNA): TGTGCCAGCAGCCCGGGGGGCCCGGGAGGAGCGATTTACACTGAAGCTTTCTTT. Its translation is CASSPGGPGGAIYTEAFF.

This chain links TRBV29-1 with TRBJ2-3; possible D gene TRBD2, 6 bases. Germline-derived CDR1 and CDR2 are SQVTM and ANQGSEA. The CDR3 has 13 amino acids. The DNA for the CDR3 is TGCTCCGGGTCGGGGGAGGCGGGAGATACGCAGTATTTT. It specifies CSGSGEAGDTQYF.

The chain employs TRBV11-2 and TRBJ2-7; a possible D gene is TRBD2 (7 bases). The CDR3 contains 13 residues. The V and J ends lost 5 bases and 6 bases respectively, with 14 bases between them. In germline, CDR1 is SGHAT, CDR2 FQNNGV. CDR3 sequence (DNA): TGTGCCAGCAGCCCCGGGGGGCAAAGCGAGCAGTACTTC. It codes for CASSPGGQSEQYF.

As DNA, the CDR3 is TGTGCCACCAGCGACGGACAGGGGGTAAATCAGCCCCAGCATTTT. Its protein is CATSDGQGVNQPQHF. The chain joins TRBV15 to TRBJ1-5; 10 positions match TRBD1. Trimming cost V 5 bases and J 4 bases; bases outside gene matches: 5. Germline V gives CDR1 LNHNV, CDR2 YYDKDF (reference sequence). This CDR3 is built from 15 residues.

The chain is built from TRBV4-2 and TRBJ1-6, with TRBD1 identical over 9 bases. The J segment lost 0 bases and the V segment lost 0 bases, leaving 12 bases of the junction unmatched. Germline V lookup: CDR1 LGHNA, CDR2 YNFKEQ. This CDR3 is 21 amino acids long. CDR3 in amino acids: CASSQDPWVGTGSSYNSPLHF. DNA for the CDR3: TGTGCCAGCAGCCAAGATCCGTGGGTCGGGACAGGGAGCTCCTATAATTCACCCCTCCACTTT.

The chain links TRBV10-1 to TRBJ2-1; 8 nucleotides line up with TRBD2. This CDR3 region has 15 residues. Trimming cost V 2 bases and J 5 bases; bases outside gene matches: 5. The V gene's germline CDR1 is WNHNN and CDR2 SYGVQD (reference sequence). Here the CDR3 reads CASSEMRAGDNEQFF. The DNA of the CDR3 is TGCGCCAGCAGTGAGATGCGAGCGGGGGACAATGAGCAGTTCTTC.

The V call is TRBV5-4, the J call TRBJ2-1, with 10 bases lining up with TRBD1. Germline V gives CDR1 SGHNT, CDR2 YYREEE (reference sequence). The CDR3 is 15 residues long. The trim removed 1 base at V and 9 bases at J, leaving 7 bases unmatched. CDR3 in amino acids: CASSLRDRGVTEQFF. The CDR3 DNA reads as TGTGCCAGCAGCTTGCGGGACAGGGGTGTCACTGAGCAGTTCTTC.

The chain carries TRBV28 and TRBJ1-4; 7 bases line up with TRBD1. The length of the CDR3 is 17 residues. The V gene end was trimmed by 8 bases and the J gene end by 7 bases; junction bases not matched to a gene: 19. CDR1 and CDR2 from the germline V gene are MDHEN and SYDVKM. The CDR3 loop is CASGLGAATGLSEKLFF. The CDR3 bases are TGTGCCAGCGGACTTGGTGCGGCGACAGGGCTCAGTGAAAAACTGTTTTTT.

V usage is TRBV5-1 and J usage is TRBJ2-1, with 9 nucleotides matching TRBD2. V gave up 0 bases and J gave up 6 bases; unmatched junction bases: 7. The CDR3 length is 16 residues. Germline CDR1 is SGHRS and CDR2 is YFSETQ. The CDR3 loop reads CASSLVGGGAPNEQFF. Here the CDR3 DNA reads TGCGCCAGCAGCTTGGTTGGCGGGGGGGCCCCCAATGAGCAGTTCTTC.

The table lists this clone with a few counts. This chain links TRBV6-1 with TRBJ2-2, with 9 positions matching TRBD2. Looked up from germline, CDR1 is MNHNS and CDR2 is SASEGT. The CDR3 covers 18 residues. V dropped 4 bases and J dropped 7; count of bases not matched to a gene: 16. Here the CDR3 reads CASSGSEPLAGSIGELFF. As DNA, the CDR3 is TGTGCCAGCAGTGGATCTGAGCCCCTAGCGGGGTCGATCGGGGAGCTGTTTTTT.

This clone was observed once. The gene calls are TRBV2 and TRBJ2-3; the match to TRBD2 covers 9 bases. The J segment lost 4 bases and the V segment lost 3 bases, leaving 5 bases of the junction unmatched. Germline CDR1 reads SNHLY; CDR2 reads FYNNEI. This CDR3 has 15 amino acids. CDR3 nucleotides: TGTGCCAGCAGTGAGAGGGGGACTAGCCCAGATACGCAGTATTTT. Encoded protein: CASSERGTSPDTQYF. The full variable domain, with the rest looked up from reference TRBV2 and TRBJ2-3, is EPEVTQTPSHQVTQMGQEVILRCVPISNHLYFYWYRQILGQKVEFLVSFYNNEISEKSEIFDDQFSVERPDGSNFTLKIRSTKLEDSAMYFCASSERGTSPDTQYFGPGTRLTVL.

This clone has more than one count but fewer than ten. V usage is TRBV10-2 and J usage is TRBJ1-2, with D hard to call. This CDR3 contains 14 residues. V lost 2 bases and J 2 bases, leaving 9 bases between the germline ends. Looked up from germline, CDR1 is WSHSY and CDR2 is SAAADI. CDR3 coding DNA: TGCGCCAGCAGTGAGGACAAAATAAACTATGGCTACACCTTC. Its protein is CASSEDKINYGYTF.

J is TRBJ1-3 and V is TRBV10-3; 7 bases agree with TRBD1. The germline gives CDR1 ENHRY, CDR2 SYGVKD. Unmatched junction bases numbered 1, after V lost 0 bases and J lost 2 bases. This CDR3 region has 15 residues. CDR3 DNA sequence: TGTGCCATCAGTGAGTCGGGACAGCCTGGAAACACCATATATTTT. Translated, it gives CAISESGQPGNTIYF.

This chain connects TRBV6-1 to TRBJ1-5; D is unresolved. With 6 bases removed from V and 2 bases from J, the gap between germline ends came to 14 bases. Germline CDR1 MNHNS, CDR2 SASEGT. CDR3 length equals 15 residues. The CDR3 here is CASRDAGAGNQPQHF. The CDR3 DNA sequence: TGTGCCAGCAGGGATGCGGGCGCGGGCAATCAGCCCCAGCATTTT.

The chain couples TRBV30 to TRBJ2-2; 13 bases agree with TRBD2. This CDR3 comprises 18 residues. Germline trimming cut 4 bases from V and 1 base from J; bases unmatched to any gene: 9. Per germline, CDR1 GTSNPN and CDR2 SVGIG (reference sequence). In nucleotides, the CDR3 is TGTGCCTGGACCCGAGGGTGGACTAGCGGGGGGAACACCGGGGAGCTGTTTTTT. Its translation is CAWTRGWTSGGNTGELFF.

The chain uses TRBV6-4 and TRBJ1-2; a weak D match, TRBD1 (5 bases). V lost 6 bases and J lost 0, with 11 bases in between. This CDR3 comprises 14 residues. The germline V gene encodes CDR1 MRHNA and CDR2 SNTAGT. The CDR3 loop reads CASRNRTSNYGYTF. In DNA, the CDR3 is TGTGCCAGCAGAAACAGGACCTCTAACTATGGCTACACCTTC.

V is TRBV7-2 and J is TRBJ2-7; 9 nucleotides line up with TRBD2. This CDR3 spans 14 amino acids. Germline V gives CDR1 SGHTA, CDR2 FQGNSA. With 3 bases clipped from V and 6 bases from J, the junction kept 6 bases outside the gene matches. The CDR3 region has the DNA TGTGCCAGCAGCTTTAGCGGGGGTTACGGCGAGCAGTACTTC. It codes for CASSFSGGYGEQYF.

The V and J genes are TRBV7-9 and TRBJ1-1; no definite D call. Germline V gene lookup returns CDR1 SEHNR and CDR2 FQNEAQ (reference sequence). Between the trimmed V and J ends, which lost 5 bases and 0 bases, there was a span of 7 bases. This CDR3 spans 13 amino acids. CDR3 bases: TGTGCCAGCAGCCCTACAGTGAACACTGAAGCTTTCTTT. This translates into CASSPTVNTEAFF.

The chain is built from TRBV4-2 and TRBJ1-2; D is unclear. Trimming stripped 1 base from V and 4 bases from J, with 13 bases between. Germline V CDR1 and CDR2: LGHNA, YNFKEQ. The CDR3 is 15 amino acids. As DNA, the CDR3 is TGTGCCAGCAGCCAAGGGCTGTCCTCTGGCTATGGCTACACCTTC. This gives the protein CASSQGLSSGYGYTF.

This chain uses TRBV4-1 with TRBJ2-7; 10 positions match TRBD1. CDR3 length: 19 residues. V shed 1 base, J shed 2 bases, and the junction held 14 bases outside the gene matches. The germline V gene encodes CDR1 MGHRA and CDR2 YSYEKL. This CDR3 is CASSQGQRGQGHNTYEQYF. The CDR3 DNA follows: TGCGCCAGCAGCCAAGGCCAGAGGGGACAGGGGCACAATACCTACGAGCAGTACTTC.

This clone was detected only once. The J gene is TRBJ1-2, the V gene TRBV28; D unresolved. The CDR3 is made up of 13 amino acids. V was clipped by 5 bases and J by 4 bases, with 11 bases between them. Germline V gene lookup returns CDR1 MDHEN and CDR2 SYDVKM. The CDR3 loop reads CASSMTTPYGYTF. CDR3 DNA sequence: TGTGCCAGCAGTATGACAACCCCCTATGGCTACACCTTC.

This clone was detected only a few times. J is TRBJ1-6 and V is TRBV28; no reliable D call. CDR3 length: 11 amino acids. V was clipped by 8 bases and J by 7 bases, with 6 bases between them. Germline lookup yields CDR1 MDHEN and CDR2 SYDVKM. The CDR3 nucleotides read TGTGCCAGCGCAGGCAATTCACCCCTCCACTTT. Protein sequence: CASAGNSPLHF.